This TCR beta chain was recorded in a study of CD8+CD57+ T cells in acquired aplastic anemia. Study information: The mean DNA yield obtained from sorted CD4+ and CD8+ cells came to around 3 ug.

The CDR3 runs 16 residues. V was cut by 4 bases and J by 0 bases, with 14 bases left in between. The germline gives CDR1 SGHDN, CDR2 FVKESK. As concerns this clonotype: Its antigen is unidentified.

For CDR3 and TCR beta VDJ profiling, genomic DNA was the template used. TCRdb reanalysed the reads using MiXCR and keeps one entry per CDR3 protein. Among 150,000 to 200,000 distinct CDR3 sequences, around 65% were seen once, and the ten largest hold 35% to 55%. General study points: Controls and patients did not differ significantly in CD8+ Simpson's diversity. Some 28 sequences, all CD8+ CDR3, were shared between patients and controls.

Sample: sorted CD4+, CD8+, or CD8+CD57+ T cells (not recorded which) from PBMCs. The V and J genes are TRBV14 and TRBJ2-3, with D possibly TRBD2 on 5 matching bases. The TCR was taken from a human donor with severe aplastic anemia or a healthy control (not recorded which). CDR3 DNA: TGTGCCAGCAGCCCGGGAATATGGGCAAGCACAGATACGCAGTATTTT. This sequence encodes CASSPGIWASTDTQYF.